A single sample is the source of the 17 T cell receptor beta chains below, sequenced in a study of blood T cell repertoires in COVID-19. The repertoire was sequenced with immunoSEQ multiplex PCR; TCRdb's copy has only in-frame clones and lacks some. The sample has over 130,000 clones, around 73% seen once. The sequenced sample was peripheral blood. These receptors were obtained from a woman in her forties or fifties with active or convalescent COVID-19.

The V and J genes are TRBV11-3 and TRBJ2-1, with D perhaps matching TRBD1 (5 bases). The germline CDR1 and CDR2 sequences are SGHNT and YENEEA. This CDR3 has 14 residues. V shed 1 base and J shed 7 bases, with 11 bases lying between them. The DNA for the CDR3 is TGTGCCAGCAGCTTAGGACAGTCTTGGAATGAGCAGTTCTTC. Protein sequence: CASSLGQSWNEQFF.

This chain links TRBV6-2 or TRBV6-3 with TRBJ1-1, with D perhaps matching TRBD1 (6 bases). The V and J ends lost 2 bases and 0 bases respectively, with 19 bases between them. The germline V gene has CDR1 MNHEY and CDR2 SVGEGT. This CDR3 region has 18 residues. CDR3 coding DNA: TGTGCCAGCAGTTACCCGAGGGGGACAATGGGAGTGAACACTGAAGCTTTCTTT. Translating it yields CASSYPRGTMGVNTEAFF.

This clone was found once. The V and J genes are TRBV30 and TRBJ1-1; D gene uncertain. Trimming removed 3 bases at V and 0 bases at J, with 17 bases between. The CDR3 spans 16 residues. The germline V gene has CDR1 GTSNPN and CDR2 SVGIG (reference sequence). CDR3 protein: CAWRKWAGPMNTEAFF. The CDR3, as DNA: TGTGCCTGGAGGAAATGGGCAGGCCCCATGAACACTGAAGCTTTCTTT.

V gene TRBV6-2 or TRBV6-3 combines with J gene TRBJ2-5, with 11 positions matching TRBD2. J was trimmed by 4 bases and V by 5 bases; bases with no gene match: 3. The CDR3 loop spans 14 amino acids. The germline gives CDR1 MNHEY, CDR2 SVGEGT. The CDR3 region is CASSHGLAGETQYF. The CDR3 nucleotides read TGTGCCAGCAGTCACGGACTAGCGGGAGAGACCCAGTACTTC.

The chain links TRBV6-2 or TRBV6-3 to TRBJ2-5, with 13 bases that match TRBD2. The CDR3 contains 16 residues. The germline V gene encodes CDR1 MNHEY and CDR2 SVGEGT. The J segment lost 0 bases and the V segment lost 5 bases, leaving 3 bases of the junction unmatched. This CDR3 reads CASSPGLAGYQETQYF. The CDR3 DNA follows: TGTGCCAGCAGTCCGGGACTAGCGGGGTACCAAGAGACCCAGTACTTC.

This chain joins TRBV5-1 and TRBJ1-3; tentatively, D is TRBD1 (6 bases). Germline V CDR1 and CDR2: SGHRS, YFSETQ. Trimming took 4 bases from V and 0 from J, leaving 14 bases between them. The CDR3 loop spans 16 amino acids. The CDR3 DNA is TGCGCCAGCAGCGAGGGACACATTATCTCTGGAAACACCATATATTTT. Encoded protein: CASSEGHIISGNTIYF.

This clone has just one count. The rearrangement uses TRBV7-2 and TRBJ1-3; tentative D call: TRBD1 (6 bases). From germline, CDR1 is SGHTA and CDR2 FQGNSA. Trimming pared 8 bases from V and 7 bases from J, leaving 15 bases between. The CDR3 totals 13 residues. The CDR3 region has the DNA TGTGCCAGCCTGCCATTTAGGGGGAACACCATATATTTT. Protein product: CASLPFRGNTIYF.

The genes are TRBV18 and TRBJ2-7; 11 bases fit TRBD2. Germline V gene lookup returns CDR1 KGHSH and CDR2 LQKENI. This CDR3 has 15 amino acids. V lost 3 bases and J lost 5; bases outside the gene matches: 6. The CDR3 protein is CASSPLAGGENEQYF. The DNA for the CDR3 is TGTGCCAGCTCACCCCTAGCGGGAGGTGAAAACGAGCAGTACTTC.

This clone was counted a few times. The rearrangement links TRBV5-1 to TRBJ2-1, with a possible D match to TRBD2 (5 bases). The ends were cut back, 3 bases at V and 9 bases at J, with 10 bases in the middle. The CDR3 is 12 amino acids. Germline lookup yields CDR1 SGHRS and CDR2 YFSETQ. CDR3 sequence: CASSWSEGEQFF. CDR3 sequence (DNA): TGCGCCAGCAGCTGGAGCGAGGGTGAGCAGTTCTTC.

This chain's CDR3 is CASSLGGFSGNTIYF. CDR3 coding DNA: TGTGCCAGCAGCCTGGGGGGGTTCTCTGGAAACACCATATATTTT. The V gene is TRBV3-1 (or the pseudogene TRBV3-2), the J gene TRBJ1-3; the D gene is possibly TRBD1 (5 bases). The germline gives CDR1 LGHDT, CDR2 YNNKEL (reference sequence). The CDR3 covers 15 residues. V lost 4 bases and J lost 0, with 10 bases in between.

This rearrangement joins TRBV7-9 to TRBJ2-2; TRBD2 might be the D (6 bases). CDR3 length: 15 residues. V dropped 5 bases and J dropped 2 bases, with 12 bases sitting between them. CDR1 and CDR2 from the germline V gene are SEHNR and FQNEAQ (reference sequence). CDR3 DNA sequence: TGTGCCAGCAGCCTGACTAGTCACAACACCGGGGAGCTGTTTTTT. It encodes CASSLTSHNTGELFF.

This chain links TRBV12-5 with TRBJ2-3; 9 nucleotides line up with TRBD2. V lost 1 base to trimming and J lost 0 bases; unmatched junction nucleotides: 2. CDR1 is LGHNT, CDR2 FRNRAP, per germline. This CDR3 region has 16 residues. The CDR3 sequence: CASGLGLAASTDTQYF. The CDR3 region has the DNA TGTGCTAGTGGTTTGGGACTAGCGGCTAGCACAGATACGCAGTATTTT.

The chain links TRBV29-1 to TRBJ1-1; 7 bases line up with TRBD1. From germline, CDR1 is SQVTM and CDR2 ANQGSEA. V lost 7 bases, J lost 4 bases, and 9 bases stayed unmatched. The CDR3 runs 13 residues. Here the CDR3 reads CSGLRGHGTEAFF. Here the CDR3 DNA reads TGCAGCGGGCTTAGGGGGCACGGCACTGAAGCTTTCTTT.

The V call is TRBV9, the J call TRBJ1-4; 7 bases agree with TRBD1. V gave up 3 bases and J gave up 5 bases; unmatched junction bases: 7. Germline-derived CDR1 and CDR2 are SGDLS and YYNGEE. This CDR3 is 15 amino acids long. CDR3 DNA sequence: TGTGCCAGCAGCGCTCAGACAGGGCGGAATGAAAAACTGTTTTTT. This translates into CASSAQTGRNEKLFF.

The chain has TRBV6-5 and TRBJ2-7, with D uncertain. Trimming left V 4 bases short and J 7 bases short, with 14 bases between. CDR3 length equals 13 residues. Per the germline V gene, CDR1 is MNHEY and CDR2 is SVGAGI. The CDR3 region has the DNA TGTGCCAGCAGTTCCACCCTTGACATGGAGCAGTACTTC. As protein: CASSSTLDMEQYF.

The chain joins TRBV6-2 or TRBV6-3 to TRBJ2-1; TRBD2 might be the D (5 bases). The ends were cut back, 2 bases at V and 7 bases at J, with 12 bases in the middle. This CDR3 has 14 residues. Germline V gene lookup returns CDR1 MNHEY and CDR2 SVGEGT. The CDR3 reads CASSYSSVQNEQFF. CDR3 DNA: TGTGCCAGCAGTTACAGTAGCGTGCAGAATGAGCAGTTCTTC.

The rearrangement uses TRBV5-1 and TRBJ1-3; D is unresolved. The CDR3 extends over 15 amino acids. V lost 0 bases and J lost 2, with 9 bases in between. Germline V gives CDR1 SGHRS, CDR2 YFSETQ. CDR3 region: CASSLGQNPGNTIYF. CDR3 DNA: TGCGCCAGCAGCTTGGGGCAGAACCCTGGAAACACCATATATTTT.